The 25 T cell receptor beta chains reported below all come from one sample, sequenced in a study of blood T cells in healthy people across ages. A J-beta primer mix and a sample-barcoded 5' primer were used in a second PCR of roughly 7 to 12 cycles. Via MiXCR, TCRdb re-called the 5' RACE reads, giving one row per CDR3 protein. The sample contains some 800,000 distinct CDR3 sequences, 40% to 50% of which appear only once. Sequenced sample: blood. Receptors were obtained from a man in his sixties in good health.

This clonotype was seen only a few times. The rearrangement links TRBV5-1 to TRBJ1-6, with unresolved D. CDR1 is SGHRS and CDR2 is YFSETQ in the germline V gene. This CDR3 has 15 residues. The V end was cut by 0 bases, the J end by 4 bases, with 8 bases between. CDR3 amino acids: CASSLVAAYNSPLHF. For the CDR3, the DNA is TGCGCCAGCAGCTTGGTGGCAGCTTATAATTCACCCCTCCACTTT.

This clonotype has only a few counts. CDR3 in DNA: TGTGCCAGCAGCCCAGAGGACAGGGGCCACGAGCAGTACTTC. Protein: CASSPEDRGHEQYF. The chain links TRBV13 to TRBJ2-7; 9 bases are a match to TRBD1. From germline, CDR1 is PRHDT and CDR2 FYEKMQ (reference sequence). The CDR3 has 14 residues. V was clipped by 5 bases and J by 5 bases; unmatched bases: 7.

This rearrangement joins TRBV2 to TRBJ2-2, with D possibly matching TRBD1 (5 bases). CDR1 is SNHLY, CDR2 FYNNEI, per germline. Deletions cut 3 bases from V and 6 bases from J, with 14 bases between. This CDR3 is 15 amino acids long. The CDR3 spells CASSDGQGIPGELFF. The CDR3 bases are TGTGCCAGCAGTGATGGTCAGGGAATCCCCGGGGAGCTGTTTTTT.

The V call is TRBV7-2, the J call TRBJ2-7; a possible D gene is TRBD1 (6 bases). Trimming removed 2 bases at V and 0 bases at J, with 14 bases between. Per germline, CDR1 SGHTA and CDR2 FQGNSA. This CDR3 has 16 residues. CDR3 loop: CASSLRRQASSYEQYF. DNA of the CDR3: TGTGCCAGCAGCTTACGCCGACAGGCGAGCTCCTACGAGCAGTACTTC.

Comment on this clonotype: At one boundary the junction diverges from the germline segment, which might be a read error. The rearrangement uses TRBV5-1 and TRBJ2-5; 8 bases align to TRBD2. The CDR3 sequence is 17 residues long. Germline V gene sequence: CDR1 SGHRS, CDR2 YFSETQ. The CDR3 sequence is CASNLGSAGGLQETQYF. DNA of the CDR3: TGCGCCAGCAACTTGGGGTCCGCGGGGGGCCTCCAAGAGACCCAGTACTTC.

V gene TRBV7-2 combines with J gene TRBJ2-1; D is unclear. Germline CDR1 and CDR2: SGHTA and FQGNSA. Trimming shortened V by 5 bases and J by 6 bases, and 11 bases separated the two germline ends. The CDR3 is made up of 13 amino acids. The CDR3 loop reads CASSPFGGNEQFF. In nucleotides, the CDR3 is TGTGCCAGCAGCCCCTTCGGCGGCAATGAGCAGTTCTTC.

This clonotype was detected a few times. The CDR3 loop reads CASSLIGAPNEKLFF. Written as DNA, the CDR3 is TGCGCCAGCAGCTTGATAGGAGCACCTAATGAAAAACTGTTTTTT. The V gene is TRBV5-1, the J gene TRBJ1-4; D unclear. This CDR3 contains 15 residues. Trimming shortened V by 1 base and J by 3 bases, and 10 bases separated the two germline ends. Germline V lookup: CDR1 SGHRS, CDR2 YFSETQ.

This rearrangement joins TRBV28 to TRBJ2-4; 11 bases are a match to TRBD2. J gave up 1 base and V 7 bases, and 0 bases lay outside the gene matches. Germline CDR1 is MDHEN and CDR2 is SYDVKM. The CDR3 has 14 residues. DNA of the CDR3: TGTGCCAGCATAGCGGGAGGGGCCAAAAACATTCAGTACTTC. Its translation is CASIAGGAKNIQYF.

This clonotype was counted a few times. The chain carries TRBV5-1 and TRBJ2-3; D might be TRBD1 (6 bases). Germline V gene sequence: CDR1 SGHRS, CDR2 YFSETQ. V lost 0 bases and J 2 bases, leaving 19 bases between the germline ends. The CDR3 spans 18 residues. DNA of the CDR3: TGCGCCAGCAGCTTGGCGGTTGGGACACTTCCCCACACAGATACGCAGTATTTT. Its protein is CASSLAVGTLPHTDTQYF. Full variable domain (outside the CDR3, taken from reference TRBV5-1 and TRBJ2-3): KAGVTQTPRYLIKTRGQQVTLSCSPISGHRSVSWYQQTPGQGLQFLFEYFSETQRNKGNFPGRFSGRQFSNSRSEMNVSTLELGDSALYLCASSLAVGTLPHTDTQYFGPGTRLTVL.

This clonotype was detected only a few times. J is TRBJ2-1 and V is TRBV27; TRBD2 matches at 8 bases. The CDR3 sequence is 15 residues long. The J segment lost 6 bases and the V segment lost 5 bases, leaving 9 bases of the junction unmatched. CDR1 and CDR2 from the germline V gene are MNHEY and SMNVEV (reference sequence). Here the CDR3 DNA reads TGTGCCAGCAGTCACGGGGGGGTACATTTCAATGAGCAGTTCTTC. It encodes CASSHGGVHFNEQFF.

In DNA form, the CDR3 reads TGTGCCAGCAGGCACAGGGGGTCGGGGTCCAAAAACATTCAGTACTTC. Translating it yields CASRHRGSGSKNIQYF. This chain connects TRBV13 to TRBJ2-4, with 8 positions matching TRBD1. CDR1 is PRHDT, CDR2 FYEKMQ, per germline (reference sequence). The CDR3 is 16 residues long. The V and J ends lost 6 bases and 2 bases, in that order; junction bases with no gene match: 9.

The V gene is TRBV4-1, the J gene TRBJ2-5; D gene uncertain. With 4 bases removed from V and 11 bases from J, the gap between germline ends came to 23 bases. From germline, CDR1 is MGHRA and CDR2 YSYEKL. There are 15 residues in the CDR3. This chain's CDR3 is CASSPLEVNNNEQYF. CDR3 coding DNA: TGCGCCAGCAGCCCGCTAGAGGTCAACAACAATGAGCAGTACTTC.

A few counts support this clonotype. The V call is TRBV20-1, the J call TRBJ2-5; D might be TRBD2 (5 bases). Trimming shortened V by 6 bases and J by 5 bases, and 10 bases separated the two germline ends. This CDR3 region has 11 residues. From germline, CDR1 is DFQATT and CDR2 SNEGSKA (reference sequence). CDR3 region: CSATRGETQYF. CDR3 nucleotide sequence: TGCAGTGCAACAAGAGGGGAGACCCAGTACTTC.

This clonotype has a handful of counts. The chain's CDR3 is CASSLVGATNEQFF. As DNA, the CDR3 is TGTGCCAGCAGCTTAGTTGGGGCCACCAATGAGCAGTTCTTC. The genes are TRBV7-2 and TRBJ2-1, with D possibly being TRBD1 (5 bases). This CDR3 has 14 residues. Germline CDR1 reads SGHTA; CDR2 reads FQGNSA. V was shortened by 1 base and J by 6 bases, with 10 bases between the two germline ends.

As to this clonotype: A much larger clone sits a single nucleotide away, making a read error possible. This rearrangement joins TRBV5-1 to TRBJ2-7; 7 bases are a match to TRBD1. The CDR3 extends over 14 amino acids. CDR1 and CDR2 (germline): SGHRS, YFSETQ. The junction had 11 bases not matched to a gene; V was cut back by 4 bases and J by 7 bases. CDR3 in amino acids: CASSTTGLYNEQYF. CDR3 nucleotides: TGCGCCAGCAGCACGACAGGGCTTTACAATGAGCAGTACTTC.

The rearrangement joins TRBV25-1 to TRBJ1-2; D not resolved. The germline V gene has CDR1 MGHDK and CDR2 SYGVNS. The CDR3 runs 14 residues. Trimming pared 6 bases from V and 4 bases from J, leaving 15 bases between. In DNA form, the CDR3 reads TGTGCCAGCAGGGATGTGGCCAGGACCTATGGCTACACCTTC. It yields the protein CASRDVARTYGYTF.

This clonotype was counted only a few times. V is TRBV2 and J is TRBJ2-2, with a tentative D call TRBD2 (5 bases). The length of the CDR3 is 13 residues. Trimming removed 8 bases from V and 4 bases from J, with 11 bases in between. Germline CDR1 SNHLY, CDR2 FYNNEI. CDR3 sequence: CASYPGFTGELFF. DNA of the CDR3: TGTGCCAGCTATCCGGGGTTCACCGGGGAGCTGTTTTTT.

This clonotype appeared a few times. This chain connects TRBV20-1 to TRBJ1-5; 9 bases align to TRBD1. The CDR3 is made up of 15 amino acids. J was trimmed by 5 bases and V by 3 bases; bases with no gene match: 8. Germline CDR1 DFQATT, CDR2 SNEGSKA (reference sequence). The CDR3 nucleotides read TGCAGTGCTAGCACGGGGACAGGGTTTCATCAGCCCCAGCATTTT. Its translation is CSASTGTGFHQPQHF.

In regard to this clonotype: A read error may be the cause here, since a much bigger clone is one base away. The rearrangement uses TRBV9 and TRBJ2-3; TRBD1 is a possible D gene (5 bases). CDR3 length equals 16 residues. Looked up from germline, CDR1 is SGDLS and CDR2 is YYNGEE. The CDR3, as DNA: TGTGCCAGCACCCGTGGGCAGGGCTTGTCCACAGATGCGCAGTATTTT. Translating it yields CASTRGQGLSTDAQYF.

This clonotype was seen ten or more times. V is TRBV5-1 and J is TRBJ2-5, with unresolved D. Germline values: CDR1 SGHRS, CDR2 YFSETQ. Trimming took 0 bases from V and 2 from J, leaving 5 bases between them. CDR3 length equals 13 residues. This chain's CDR3 is CASSLETQETQYF. Written as DNA, the CDR3 is TGCGCCAGCAGCTTGGAGACTCAAGAGACCCAGTACTTC.

The chain uses TRBV9 and TRBJ2-7, with 11 nucleotides matching TRBD1. There are 15 residues in the CDR3. V shed 1 base, J shed 4 bases, and the junction held 4 bases outside the gene matches. CDR1 SGDLS and CDR2 YYNGEE come from the germline V gene. For the CDR3, the DNA is TGTGCCAGCAGCGTAACCGGGACAGGGGGATACGAGCAGTACTTC. Translation gives CASSVTGTGGYEQYF.

A few counts support this clonotype. The chain combines TRBV30 with TRBJ2-7, with D perhaps being TRBD1 or TRBD2 (6 bases each). Germline V gene sequence: CDR1 GTSNPN, CDR2 SVGIG (reference sequence). Trimming pared 3 bases from V and 6 bases from J, leaving 18 bases between. The CDR3 sequence is 14 residues long. The CDR3 reads CAWRSTGGGGEQYF. The CDR3 nucleotides read TGTGCCTGGAGGTCAACTGGAGGAGGGGGCGAGCAGTACTTC.

This chain connects TRBV5-1 to TRBJ2-7; TRBD2 matches at 7 bases. V lost 4 bases and J lost 0; bases outside the gene matches: 10. The CDR3 is made up of 16 amino acids. Germline assignment: CDR1 SGHRS and CDR2 YFSETQ. CDR3 DNA: TGCGCCAGCAGCGAAGTAGCGGGCCTCAGCTCCTACGAGCAGTACTTC. Translating it yields CASSEVAGLSSYEQYF.

This clonotype was detected once. DNA for the CDR3: TGCGCCAGCAGCCAAGATCTCAGAGTTTTCTATGGCTACACCTTC. Translation: CASSQDLRVFYGYTF. The J gene is TRBJ1-2, the V gene TRBV4-1; D not resolved. Germline values: CDR1 MGHRA, CDR2 YSYEKL. CDR3 length: 15 residues. V lost 0 bases, J lost 4 bases, and 12 bases lay in between.

This clonotype was detected ten times or more. V and J are TRBV6-2 or TRBV6-3 and TRBJ2-7; no firm D call. Germline values: CDR1 MNHEY, CDR2 SVGEGT. CDR3 length: 11 amino acids. The ends were cut back, 7 bases at V and 4 bases at J, with 8 bases in the middle. As DNA, the CDR3 is TGTGCCAGCAATTTCCAGTACGAGCAGTACTTC. As protein: CASNFQYEQYF.